Below are 8 T cell receptor beta chains sequenced from a single sample in a study of T cell repertoires in cytomegalovirus infection. TCRdb re-analysed the reads in MiXCR, keeping a single row per CDR3 protein. The sample lists a few hundred thousand distinct CDR3 sequences, about 13% occurring once. Sequenced input: PBMCs. These receptors all stem from a human donor in good health (CMV status not recorded). Some clones in this sample may be carry-over from other donors' samples.

In this sample, this clonotype turned up a few times. The V and J genes are TRBV20-1 and TRBJ1-2; a possible D gene is TRBD1 (6 bases). The V gene lost 3 bases and the J gene lost 4 bases, with 21 bases spanning the gap. Germline V gives CDR1 DFQATT, CDR2 SNEGSKA (reference sequence). There are 16 residues in the CDR3. The CDR3 is CSARTPGAPPLYGYTF. For the CDR3, the DNA is TGCAGTGCTAGGACGCCAGGGGCCCCGCCTCTCTATGGCTACACCTTC.

This clonotype was detected many times. This chain connects TRBV29-1 to TRBJ1-2; D may be TRBD1 (5 bases). Trimming cost V 4 bases and J 12 bases, with 15 bases left between them. Germline V CDR1 and CDR2: SQVTM, ANQGSEA. The CDR3 extends over 11 amino acids. The CDR3 reads CSVGGEGIDTF. Written as DNA, the CDR3 is TGCAGCGTTGGGGGGGAGGGTATTGACACCTTC.

The sample holds a few counts of this clonotype. J is TRBJ2-1 and V is TRBV28; 10 bases match TRBD2. Germline V CDR1 and CDR2: MDHEN, SYDVKM. The CDR3 is 15 residues long. The V segment lost 8 bases and the J segment 12 bases; nucleotides outside the gene matches: 16. Written as DNA, the CDR3 is TGTGCCAGCGATGACGAGGCCAGCGGGAGGGTCTTGCAGTTCTTC. It is translated as CASDDEASGRVLQFF. The entire variable domain, with the rest obtained from reference TRBV28 and TRBJ2-1, is as follows: DVKVTQSSRYLVKRTGEKVFLECVQDMDHENMFWYRQDPGLGLRLIYFSYDVKMKEKGDIPEGYSVSREKKERFSLILESASTNQTSMYLCASDDEASGRVLQFFGPGTRLTVL.

This clonotype was seen more than once but under ten times. V gene TRBV29-1 combines with J gene TRBJ2-3; D call uncertain. V lost 4 bases to trimming and J lost 1 base, with 9 bases between them. The CDR3 has 13 residues. CDR1 is SQVTM and CDR2 is ANQGSEA in the germline V gene. The CDR3 nucleotides read TGCAGCGTTGCTGGAACCCGCACAGATACGCAGTATTTT. It encodes CSVAGTRTDTQYF.

In its sample, this clonotype was seen a few times. This chain links TRBV20-1 with TRBJ1-5; D is unresolved. The CDR3 consists of 14 residues. Germline V gene sequence: CDR1 DFQATT, CDR2 SNEGSKA (reference sequence). Trimming pared 6 bases from V and 0 bases from J, leaving 12 bases between. CDR3 bases: TGCAGTGCGTCCCAGACTACTAGCAATCAGCCCCAGCATTTT. Translating gives CSASQTTSNQPQHF.

The chain is built from TRBV15 and TRBJ1-1; 8 bases map to TRBD1. Germline CDR1 LNHNV, CDR2 YYDKDF (reference sequence). V shed 0 bases and J 8 bases; nucleotides not matched to a gene: 5. The CDR3 has 14 amino acids. The CDR3 is CATSRESDREEAFF. The CDR3 DNA reads TGTGCCACCAGCAGAGAGTCGGACAGGGAAGAAGCTTTCTTT.

The chain links TRBV6-1 to TRBJ2-5; 10 nucleotides align to TRBD2. Germline CDR1 reads MNHNS; CDR2 reads SASEGT. The CDR3 extends over 15 amino acids. The junction had 1 base not matched to a gene; V was cut back by 2 bases and J by 1 base. DNA of the CDR3: TGTGCCAGCAGTGAACTAGCGGGGGTCCAAGAGACCCAGTACTTC. This sequence encodes CASSELAGVQETQYF.

This clonotype was counted ten times or more. The chain combines TRBV7-2 with TRBJ2-1; 9 bases are shared with TRBD2. The CDR3 runs to 15 residues. Per germline, CDR1 SGHTA and CDR2 FQGNSA. The V and J ends lost 1 base and 10 bases, in that order; junction bases with no gene match: 8. CDR3 DNA: TGTGCCAGCAGCTTAGTCCCAGCGGGAGGATGGGAGCAGTTCTTC. Translated: CASSLVPAGGWEQFF.